The present T cell receptor beta chain was sequenced within a study of CD8 T cells in ankylosing spondylitis (dated 2017 in TCRdb). In terms of the full investigation: The study set out to find disease-linked TCR variants by profiling T cell receptor beta repertoires in ankylosing spondylitis patients and healthy donors. The full study cohort was made up of approximately 24 ankylosing spondylitis patients and around 100 healthy donors. Peripheral blood samples were taken, and synovial fluid was additionally collected from ankylosing spondylitis patients.

Instrument used: Illumina HiSeq 2500. TCR beta libraries were prepared by quantitative 5'-RACE with molecular barcodes. Per the source publication's procedure: Disease-linked TCR variants were identified with a new computational method built on a probabilistic model of VDJ rearrangement. The raw public reads went through TCRdb reprocessing: fastp at Q25, MiXCR clone calling, in-frame beta chains kept. Under each unique CDR3 protein, matching rows form one entry showing the most common genes and DNA. For this entry, the V and J calls and clone size follow TCRdb and not the study's own pipeline. The sample table shows under 170,000 distinct CDR3 sequences, and more than 40% are seen once. The top ten constitute 15% of the sample. Broader findings and caveats from the paper: The disease-linked clones were reported as significantly enriched in matched synovial fluid samples from ankylosing spondylitis patients. A CD8+ phenotype was shown by the disease-linked clones, which were found at relatively low frequencies in peripheral blood. Some motif variants had previously been reported in the synovial fluid and blood of reactive arthritis patients, which suggests shared mechanisms of disease initiation. Blood from ankylosing spondylitis patients appeared to be characterized by a TCR beta motif composed of eight highly homologous amino acid variants.

This clonotype has more than one count but fewer than ten. No cognate antigen has been identified for it. Within one base of it there is no much larger clone, and no base qualities were kept. For each ankylosing spondylitis patient, the synovial fluid sample was matched to a blood sample from that same patient. V ends up 5 bases short and J 6 bases short, with an unmatched junction base count of 11. Counted from cysteine to phenylalanine, this CDR3 has 15 amino acids. This entry keeps only the CDR3 DNA: 45 bases, framed from base 1. The clonotype was recovered from a male donor with ankylosing spondylitis. The chain is encoded by TRBV12-3 or TRBV12-4 joined to TRBJ2-7; the junction holds 9 bases that match TRBD1. The sequencing input was synovial fluid, either unsorted or a sorted T cell fraction (not recorded which). CDR3 loop: CASSPRTGAITEQYF. The bases read TGTGCCAGCAGTCCTCGGACAGGGGCAATTACCGAGCAGTACTTC.